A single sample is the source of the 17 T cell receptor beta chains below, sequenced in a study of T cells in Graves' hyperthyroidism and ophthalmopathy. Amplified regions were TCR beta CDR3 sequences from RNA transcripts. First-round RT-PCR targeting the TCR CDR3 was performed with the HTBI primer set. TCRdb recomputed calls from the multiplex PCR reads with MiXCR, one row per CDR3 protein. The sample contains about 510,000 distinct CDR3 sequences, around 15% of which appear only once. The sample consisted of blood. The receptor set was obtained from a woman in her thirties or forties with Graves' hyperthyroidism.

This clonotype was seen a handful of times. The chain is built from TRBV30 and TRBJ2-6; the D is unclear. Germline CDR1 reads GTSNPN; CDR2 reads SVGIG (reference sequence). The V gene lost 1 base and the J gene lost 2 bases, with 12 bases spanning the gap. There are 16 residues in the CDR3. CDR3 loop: CAWSAIVLPGANVLTF. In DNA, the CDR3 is TGTGCCTGGAGTGCAATAGTCCTACCTGGGGCCAACGTCCTGACTTTC.

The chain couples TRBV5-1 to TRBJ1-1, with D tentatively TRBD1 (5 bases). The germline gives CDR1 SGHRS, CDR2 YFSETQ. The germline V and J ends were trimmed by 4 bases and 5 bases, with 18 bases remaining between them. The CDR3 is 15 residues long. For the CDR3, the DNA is TGCGCCAGCAGCCCACCCTTGGGGCGCGGGACTGAAGCTTTCTTT. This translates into CASSPPLGRGTEAFF.

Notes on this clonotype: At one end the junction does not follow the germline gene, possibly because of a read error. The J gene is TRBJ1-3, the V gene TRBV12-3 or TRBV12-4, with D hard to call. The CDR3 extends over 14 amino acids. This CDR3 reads CACSLESSGNTIYF. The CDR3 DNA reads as TGTGCCTGCAGTTTAGAGAGCTCTGGAAACACCATATATTTT.

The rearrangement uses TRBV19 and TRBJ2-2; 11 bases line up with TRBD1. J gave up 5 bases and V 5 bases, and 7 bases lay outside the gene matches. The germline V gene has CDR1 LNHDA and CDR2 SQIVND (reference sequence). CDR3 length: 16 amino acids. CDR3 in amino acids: CASSFSDRGQTGELFF. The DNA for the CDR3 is TGTGCCAGTAGTTTTTCGGACAGGGGGCAAACCGGGGAGCTGTTTTTT.

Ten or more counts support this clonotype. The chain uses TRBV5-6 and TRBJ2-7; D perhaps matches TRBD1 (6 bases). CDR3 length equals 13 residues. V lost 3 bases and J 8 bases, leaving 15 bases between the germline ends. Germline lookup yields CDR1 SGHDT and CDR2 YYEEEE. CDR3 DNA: TGTGCCAGCAGCTCGACAGGACAGCCCCAGCAGTACTTC. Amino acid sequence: CASSSTGQPQQYF.

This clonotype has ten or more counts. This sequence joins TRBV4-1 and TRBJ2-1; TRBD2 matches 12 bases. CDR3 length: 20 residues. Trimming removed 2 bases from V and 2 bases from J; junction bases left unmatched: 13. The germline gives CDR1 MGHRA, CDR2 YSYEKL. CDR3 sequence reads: CASSQSSGLAGRGTYNEQFF. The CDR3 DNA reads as TGCGCCAGCAGCCAATCGTCCGGACTAGCGGGGAGAGGCACCTACAATGAGCAGTTCTTC.

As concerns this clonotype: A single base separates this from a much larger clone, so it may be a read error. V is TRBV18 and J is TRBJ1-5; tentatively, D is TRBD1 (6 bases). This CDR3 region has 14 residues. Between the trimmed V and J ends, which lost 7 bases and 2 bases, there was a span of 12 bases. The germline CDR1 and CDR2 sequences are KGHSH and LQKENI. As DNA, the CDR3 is TGTGCCAGCTTAGCCGGGACACGCAATCAGCCCCAGCATTTT. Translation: CASLAGTRNQPQHF.

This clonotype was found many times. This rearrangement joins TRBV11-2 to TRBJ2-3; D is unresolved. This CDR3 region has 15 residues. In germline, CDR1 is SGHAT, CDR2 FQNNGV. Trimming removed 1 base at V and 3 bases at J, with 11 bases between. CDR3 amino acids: CASSLGFGPTDTQYF. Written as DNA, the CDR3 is TGTGCCAGCAGCTTAGGGTTCGGGCCGACAGATACGCAGTATTTT.

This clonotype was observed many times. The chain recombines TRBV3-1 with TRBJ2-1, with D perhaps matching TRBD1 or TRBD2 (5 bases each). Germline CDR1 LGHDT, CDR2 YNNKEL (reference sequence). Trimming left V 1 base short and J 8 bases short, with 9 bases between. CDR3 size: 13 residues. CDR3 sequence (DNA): TGTGCCAGCAGCCAAGTTCGGGGCGATGAGCAGTTCTTC. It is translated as CASSQVRGDEQFF.

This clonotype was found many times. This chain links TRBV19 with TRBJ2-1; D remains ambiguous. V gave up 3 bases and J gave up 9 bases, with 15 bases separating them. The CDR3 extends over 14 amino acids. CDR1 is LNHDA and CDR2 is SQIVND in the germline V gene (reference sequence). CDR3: CASSIYGGSGEQFF. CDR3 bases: TGTGCCAGTAGTATTTACGGTGGATCCGGTGAGCAGTTCTTC.

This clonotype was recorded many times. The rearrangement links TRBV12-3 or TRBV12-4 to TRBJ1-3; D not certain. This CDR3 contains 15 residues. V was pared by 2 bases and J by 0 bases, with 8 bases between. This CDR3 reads CASSLQLYSGNTIYF. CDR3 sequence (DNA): TGTGCCAGCAGTTTACAGCTCTACTCTGGAAACACCATATATTTT.

The CDR3 region has the DNA TGCAGCGTTCTGGACAGTCAAGAGACCCAGTACTTC. Its translation: CSVLDSQETQYF. The chain is built from TRBV29-1 and TRBJ2-5, with D maybe TRBD1 (6 bases). The CDR3 consists of 12 residues. Germline V gene data show CDR1 as SQVTM and CDR2 as ANQGSEA. Trimming stripped 5 bases from V and 2 bases from J, with 9 bases between.

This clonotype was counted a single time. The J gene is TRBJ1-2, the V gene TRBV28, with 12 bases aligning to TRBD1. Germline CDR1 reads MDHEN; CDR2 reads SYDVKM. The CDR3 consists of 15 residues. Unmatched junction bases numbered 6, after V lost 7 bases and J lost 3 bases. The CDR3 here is CASTGGQGADYGYTF. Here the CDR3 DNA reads TGTGCCAGCACCGGGGGACAGGGGGCTGACTATGGCTACACCTTC.

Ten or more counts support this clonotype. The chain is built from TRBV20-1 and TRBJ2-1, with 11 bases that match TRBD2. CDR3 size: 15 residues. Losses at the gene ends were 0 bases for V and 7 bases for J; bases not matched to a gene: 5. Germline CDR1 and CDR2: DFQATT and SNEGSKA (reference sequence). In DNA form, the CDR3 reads TGCAGTGCTAGAGATACTAGCGGGAGAAGGAATGAGCAGTTCTTC. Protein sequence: CSARDTSGRRNEQFF.

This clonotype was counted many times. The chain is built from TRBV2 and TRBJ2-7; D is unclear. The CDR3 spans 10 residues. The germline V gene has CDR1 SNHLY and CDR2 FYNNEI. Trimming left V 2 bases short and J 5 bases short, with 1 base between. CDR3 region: CASSENEQYF. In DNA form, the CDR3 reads TGTGCCAGCAGTGAAAACGAGCAGTACTTC. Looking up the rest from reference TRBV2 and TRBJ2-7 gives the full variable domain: EPEVTQTPSHQVTQMGQEVILRCVPISNHLYFYWYRQILGQKVEFLVSFYNNEISEKSEIFDDQFSVERPDGSNFTLKIRSTKLEDSAMYFCASSENEQYFGPGTRLTVT.

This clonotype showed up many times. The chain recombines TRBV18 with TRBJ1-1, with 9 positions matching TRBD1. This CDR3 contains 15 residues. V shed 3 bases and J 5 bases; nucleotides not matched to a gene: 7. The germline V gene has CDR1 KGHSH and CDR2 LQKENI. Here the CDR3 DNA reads TGTGCCAGCTCACCGGGACAGGGTGGTCGGACTGAAGCTTTCTTT. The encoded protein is CASSPGQGGRTEAFF.

This CDR3 reads CASSPLVKGGSTTGELFF. The DNA of the CDR3 is TGTGCCAGCTCACCGCTGGTAAAGGGCGGGTCGACCACCGGGGAGCTGTTTTTT. This sequence joins TRBV18 and TRBJ2-2, with D possibly matching TRBD2 (5 bases). Germline CDR1 KGHSH, CDR2 LQKENI. Trimming cost V 3 bases and J 4 bases, with 21 bases left between them. The CDR3 has 18 amino acids.